The 6 T cell receptor beta chains presented below share a single source sample, sequenced in a study of cytomegalovirus exposure and HLA in healthy donors. This PCR relied on a set of 60 Vbeta primers and 13 Jbeta primers. Measured with immunoSEQ multiplex PCR; TCRdb has only the in-frame clones, and not every one. The sample has 110,000 to 150,000 clones, roughly 80% seen once. What was sequenced was PBMCs. The source is a middle-aged man in good health and CMV-seropositive.

This clone came up once. CDR3 region: CASSLTSGTPSYNEQFF. The CDR3 DNA sequence: TGCGCCAGCAGCTTGACTAGCGGGACCCCTTCCTACAATGAGCAGTTCTTC. This chain uses TRBV5-1 with TRBJ2-1; 10 bases are shared with TRBD2. This CDR3 comprises 17 residues. V dropped 1 base and J dropped 1; count of bases not matched to a gene: 5. CDR1 is SGHRS and CDR2 is YFSETQ in the germline V gene.

The V gene is TRBV5-6, the J gene TRBJ2-1; TRBD2 matches 7 bases. Germline trimming cut 6 bases from V and 15 bases from J; bases unmatched to any gene: 15. CDR1 is SGHDT, CDR2 YYEEEE, per germline. The CDR3 totals 13 residues. CDR3 bases: TGTGCCAGCACCTTCATGAGGGGAGGGCCGATGTTCTTC. It encodes CASTFMRGGPMFF.

This clone came up once. The gene calls are TRBV5-6 and TRBJ2-1; 9 positions match TRBD2. Germline V gene sequence: CDR1 SGHDT, CDR2 YYEEEE. The CDR3 consists of 15 residues. V dropped 3 bases and J dropped 3; count of bases not matched to a gene: 4. The DNA for the CDR3 is TGTGCCAGCAGCTCGGGAGCGGGGGGCTACAATGAGCAGTTCTTC. Translated: CASSSGAGGYNEQFF.

This rearrangement joins TRBV30 to TRBJ2-7; 11 positions agree with TRBD2. The junction had 3 bases not matched to a gene; V was cut back by 5 bases and J by 3 bases. The CDR3 has 13 amino acids. Germline V gene data show CDR1 as GTSNPN and CDR2 as SVGIG (reference sequence). The CDR3 loop reads CAWGSGRDYEQYF. The CDR3 coding sequence is TGTGCCTGGGGTAGCGGGAGGGACTACGAGCAGTACTTC. Full variable domain (missing parts from reference TRBV30 and TRBJ2-7): SQTIHQWPATLVQPVGSPLSLECTVEGTSNPNLYWYRQAAGRGLQLLFYSVGIGQISSEVPQNLSASRPQDRQFILSSKKLLLSDSGFYLCAWGSGRDYEQYFGPGTRLTVT.

The chain couples TRBV9 to TRBJ2-7; possible D gene TRBD1, 6 bases. V was cut by 4 bases and J by 2 bases, with 13 bases left in between. This CDR3 comprises 14 residues. The germline V gene has CDR1 SGDLS and CDR2 YYNGEE. The CDR3 region is CASSSPGHPYEQYF. The CDR3 DNA reads TGTGCCAGCAGCTCACCGGGACACCCCTACGAGCAGTACTTC.

The chain links TRBV19 to TRBJ1-2; 8 bases are a match to TRBD1. This CDR3 contains 13 residues. Per germline, CDR1 LNHDA and CDR2 SQIVND (reference sequence). The junction had 3 bases not matched to a gene; V was cut back by 5 bases and J by 4 bases. CDR3 region: CASSQDRGYGYTF. The DNA for the CDR3 is TGTGCCAGTAGTCAAGACAGGGGCTATGGCTACACCTTC. The variable domain in full, completed from reference TRBV19 and TRBJ1-2, reads DGGITQSPKYLFRKEGQNVTLSCEQNLNHDAMYWYRQDPGQGLRLIYYSQIVNDFQKGDIAEGYSVSREKKESFPLTVTSAQKNPTAFYLCASSQDRGYGYTFGSGTRLTVV.